What follows are 20 T cell receptor beta chains derived from one specimen sequenced in a study of T cells expressing NK-cell markers (dated by TCRdb to 2018 to 2020). The library was prepared using 5' RACE. This sample was sequenced with an Illumina HiSeq 2000. Once TCRdb had reprocessed the reads, it stored one entry per CDR3 protein sequence and supplied no DNA. This sample's listing comprises 450,000 to 600,000 distinct CDR3 sequences. Under 4.5% of the sample goes to the ten largest clones. Sequenced sample: blood T cells: a sorted CD56 or NKG2C T cell subset, CD4+ or CD8+ T cells, or bulk PBMC T cells (not recorded which). The receptor source for this set is a man aged 18-30 years in good health. Donor details come from another sample of the same person, matched by shared clones.

J is TRBJ1-4 and V is TRBV5-1; absent DNA, TCRdb's TRBD1 call cannot be checked. In germline, CDR1 is SGHRS, CDR2 YFSETQ. The CDR3 is made up of 14 amino acids. The CDR3: CASSSTGEHEKLFF.

This chain joins TRBV5-1 and TRBJ2-1; the TCRdb call, TRBD1, lacks DNA for checking. The CDR3 length is 17 residues. CDR1 is SGHRS and CDR2 is YFSETQ in the germline V gene. This chain's CDR3 is CASSLAPRAGTNNEQFF.

The J gene is TRBJ2-1, the V gene TRBV20-1; absent DNA, TCRdb's TRBD2 call cannot be checked. The CDR3 totals 16 residues. Germline assignment: CDR1 DFQATT and CDR2 SNEGSKA (reference sequence). The CDR3 reads CSATSPSGIKSDEQFF.

This chain uses TRBV12-3 or TRBV12-4 with TRBJ2-3. The CDR3 is made up of 14 amino acids. CDR3 sequence: CASARILTTDTQYF.

This CDR3 is CASSQPGWETQYF. This chain connects TRBV11-1 to TRBJ2-5; TCRdb gives TRBD1 as the D gene, but with no DNA this cannot be confirmed. The CDR3 runs to 13 residues. CDR1 SGHAT and CDR2 FQDESV come from the germline V gene (reference sequence).

The chain has TRBV20-1 and TRBJ1-2. From germline, CDR1 is DFQATT and CDR2 SNEGSKA (reference sequence). CDR3 length: 15 residues. The CDR3 reads CSAPVGLQANYGYTF.

The V and J genes are TRBV6-1 and TRBJ2-5; the TCRdb call, TRBD2, lacks DNA for checking. Per germline, CDR1 MNHNS and CDR2 SASEGT. This CDR3 has 15 amino acids. CDR3 loop: CASRDSGRAPETQYF.

The chain joins TRBV4-3 to TRBJ1-1; the D gene TCRdb calls, TRBD1, cannot be checked with no DNA. The CDR3 contains 15 residues. Germline lookup yields CDR1 LGHNA and CDR2 YSLEER. CDR3 protein: CASSIDTRTNTEAFF.

This chain uses TRBV7-3 with TRBJ2-7; the TCRdb call, TRBD1, lacks DNA for checking. The CDR3 is 13 residues long. Germline CDR1 is SGHTA and CDR2 is FQGTGA. CDR3 protein: CASSSTGQSEQYF.

The V call is TRBV15, the J call TRBJ1-2; checking the TCRdb D call of TRBD1 is not possible without DNA. CDR1 LNHNV and CDR2 YYDKDF come from the germline V gene (reference sequence). CDR3 length: 18 residues. The CDR3 reads CATSRDFGTGGHGYGYTF.

The chain combines TRBV5-1 with TRBJ2-3; the D call from TCRdb, TRBD2, cannot be confirmed without DNA. The CDR3 runs to 16 residues. Germline lookup yields CDR1 SGHRS and CDR2 YFSETQ. The chain's CDR3 is CASAPNPSGGTDTQYF.

V gene TRBV13 combines with J gene TRBJ1-3. The CDR3 runs 16 residues. Germline lookup yields CDR1 PRHDT and CDR2 FYEKMQ (reference sequence). The CDR3 protein is CASSLAELGSGNTIYF.

V usage is TRBV5-1 and J usage is TRBJ2-2; TCRdb picks TRBD2, but there is no DNA to check that call. Germline V gives CDR1 SGHRS, CDR2 YFSETQ. This CDR3 spans 15 amino acids. CDR3 sequence: CASSVSGKNTGELFF.

The CDR3 here is CASSAVGLAYEQYF. The rearrangement links TRBV12-3 or TRBV12-4 to TRBJ2-7; TCRdb's D call of TRBD2 is untestable without DNA. The CDR3 runs to 14 residues.

This chain uses TRBV25-1 with TRBJ2-1. The CDR3 has 13 residues. Germline CDR1 and CDR2: MGHDK and SYGVNS. CDR3: CASQDPGLDEQFF.

The V call is TRBV4-3, the J call TRBJ2-2. Looked up from germline, CDR1 is LGHNA and CDR2 is YSLEER. The CDR3 consists of 14 residues. This chain's CDR3 is CASSQGTDTGELFF.

The chain carries TRBV2 and TRBJ2-7; TCRdb's assignment of TRBD1 cannot be checked, as there is no DNA. The CDR3 loop spans 12 amino acids. Germline-derived CDR1 and CDR2 are SNHLY and FYNNEI. The CDR3: CASKRDRDEQYF.

This chain links TRBV28 with TRBJ2-2; as DNA is missing, the TRBD1 call by TCRdb cannot be tested. Germline V gene sequence: CDR1 MDHEN, CDR2 SYDVKM. The CDR3 runs to 16 residues. The CDR3 region is CATISPGTPSTGELFF.

The chain joins TRBV6-1 to TRBJ2-3; the D gene TCRdb calls, TRBD1, cannot be checked with no DNA. Germline V gene data show CDR1 as MNHNS and CDR2 as SASEGT. The CDR3 has 18 residues. CDR3 in amino acids: CASSQQTKTGVHVNTQYF.

The V and J genes are TRBV4-3 and TRBJ2-5; TCRdb calls TRBD2, which cannot be checked without DNA. The germline gives CDR1 LGHNA, CDR2 YSLEER. CDR3 length equals 17 residues. This chain's CDR3 is CASSQVLAGGSLRAQYF.